The clone carrying this T cell receptor (beta chain) was observed a few times. Beta-chain TCR CDR3 regions were amplified from RNA transcripts. Second-round multiplex PCR came after first-round RT-PCR with HTBI primers. From the multiplex PCR reads, TCRdb called clonotypes with MiXCR, one entry per CDR3 protein. In the table there are about 230,000 distinct CDR3 sequences, 40% to 50% of which are singletons. In germline, CDR1 is MNHEY, CDR2 SVGAGI. The germline V and J ends were trimmed by 8 bases and 1 base, with 9 bases remaining between them. The CDR3 runs 13 residues. This entry is derived from a study of Graves' ophthalmopathy and Graves' hyperthyroidism.

The specimen was peripheral blood. The chain recombines TRBV6-5 with TRBJ1-5; unclear D gene. This TCR was sampled from an adult man with Graves' ophthalmopathy. Here the CDR3 reads CASGTVSNQPQHF. As DNA, the CDR3 is TGTGCCAGCGGCACGGTGAGCAATCAGCCCCAGCATTTT.